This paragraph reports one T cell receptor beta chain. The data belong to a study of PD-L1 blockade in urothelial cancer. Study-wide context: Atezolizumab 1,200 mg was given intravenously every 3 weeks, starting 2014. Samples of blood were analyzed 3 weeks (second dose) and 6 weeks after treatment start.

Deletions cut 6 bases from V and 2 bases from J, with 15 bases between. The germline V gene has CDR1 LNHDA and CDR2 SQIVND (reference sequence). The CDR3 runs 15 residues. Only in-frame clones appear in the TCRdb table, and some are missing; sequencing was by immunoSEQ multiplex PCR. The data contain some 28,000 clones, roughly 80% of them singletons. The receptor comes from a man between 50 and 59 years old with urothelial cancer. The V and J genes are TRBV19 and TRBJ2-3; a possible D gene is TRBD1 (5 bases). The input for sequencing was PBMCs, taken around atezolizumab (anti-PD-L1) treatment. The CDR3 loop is CASRMGQAITDTQYF. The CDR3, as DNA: TGTGCCAGTAGAATGGGGCAGGCGATCACAGATACGCAGTATTTT.